This entry lists 17 T cell receptor beta chains sequenced from one sample in a study of cytomegalovirus exposure and HLA in healthy donors. Vbeta (60) and Jbeta (13) primers were used in the PCR. Assay: immunoSEQ multiplex PCR; the TCRdb copy retains only in-frame clones and omits some. In the table there are under 150,000 clones, about two thirds of which are singletons. Material for sequencing was PBMCs. These receptor sequences come from a man aged 35 to 55 in good health and CMV-seronegative.

The CDR3 is CASSLGGTGRGYTF. CDR3 DNA: TGTGCCAGCAGCTTAGGTGGAACAGGGCGAGGCTACACCTTC. V and J are TRBV7-8 and TRBJ1-2; D perhaps matches TRBD1 (6 bases). CDR3 length: 14 amino acids. Germline CDR1 SGHVS, CDR2 FQNEAQ. Trimming cost V 1 base and J 8 bases, with 14 bases left between them.

The V call is TRBV7-9, the J call TRBJ1-2; no clear D. Germline V gene data show CDR1 as SEHNR and CDR2 as FQNEAQ (reference sequence). The length of the CDR3 is 12 residues. V lost 5 bases, J lost 1 base, and 5 bases lay in between. The CDR3 DNA is TGTGCCAGCAGCGACTATAACTATGGCTACACCTTC. Protein sequence: CASSDYNYGYTF. The variable domain in full, with the rest retrieved from reference TRBV7-9 and TRBJ1-2, is DTGVSQNPRHKITKRGQNVTFRCDPISEHNRLYWYRQTLGQGPEFLTYFQNEAQLEKSRLLSDRFSAERPKGSFSTLEIQRTEQGDSAMYLCASSDYNYGYTFGSGTRLTVV.

J is TRBJ2-5 and V is TRBV7-8; D not certain. The J call could be wrong; TRBJ2-7 is a better fit for the DNA end. The CDR3 is made up of 11 amino acids. The germline V gene encodes CDR1 SGHVS and CDR2 FQNEAQ. The CDR3: CASSYLYEQYF. The DNA for the CDR3 is TGTGCCAGCAGCTATCTCTACGAGCAGTACTTC.

This clone was detected only a few times. The CDR3 DNA reads TGTGCCAGCTGGGACAGGGGGCGCGTAGATACGCAGTATTTT. Amino acids: CASWDRGRVDTQYF. This rearrangement joins TRBV2 to TRBJ2-3, with TRBD1 matching over 12 bases. Trimming removed 8 bases from V and 5 bases from J; junction bases left unmatched: 5. This CDR3 contains 14 residues. The germline V gene encodes CDR1 SNHLY and CDR2 FYNNEI. The full variable domain, in which reference TRBV2 and TRBJ2-3 provide the parts outside the CDR3, is EPEVTQTPSHQVTQMGQEVILRCVPISNHLYFYWYRQILGQKVEFLVSFYNNEISEKSEIFDDQFSVERPDGSNFTLKIRSTKLEDSAMYFCASWDRGRVDTQYFGPGTRLTVL.

This clone was observed a single time. V usage is TRBV30 and J usage is TRBJ2-5; 11 bases map to TRBD1. The tail of the sequence fits TRBJ2-7 better, so the J call may be wrong. Looked up from germline, CDR1 is GTSNPN and CDR2 is SVGIG (reference sequence). This CDR3 is 12 amino acids long. The CDR3 spells CAWGTGGYEQYF. CDR3 sequence (DNA): TGTGCCTGGGGGACAGGGGGCTACGAGCAGTACTTC.

This clone was found a few times. The chain links TRBV6-1 to TRBJ2-2; D may be TRBD2 (6 bases). Germline V gene lookup returns CDR1 MNHNS and CDR2 SASEGT. V lost 2 bases and J 6 bases, leaving 13 bases between the germline ends. This CDR3 is 15 amino acids long. The CDR3 sequence is CASSEFGGFAGELFF. The DNA of the CDR3 is TGTGCCAGCAGTGAATTCGGAGGGTTCGCCGGGGAGCTGTTTTTT.

The gene calls are TRBV5-1 and TRBJ2-3; TRBD1 is a possible D gene (5 bases). Germline CDR1 reads SGHRS; CDR2 reads YFSETQ. The ends were cut back, 3 bases at V and 0 bases at J, with 11 bases in the middle. The CDR3 spans 15 residues. DNA for the CDR3: TGCGCCAGCAGCTCTGACAGTCTTAGCACAGATACGCAGTATTTT. It translates to CASSSDSLSTDTQYF.

The chain joins TRBV28 to TRBJ2-3, with D possibly matching TRBD1 (5 bases). CDR1 is MDHEN and CDR2 is SYDVKM in the germline V gene. V lost 5 bases, J lost 1 base, and 19 bases lay in between. The CDR3 runs to 17 residues. CDR3 residues: CASSPPPKGLRTDTQYF. The CDR3 coding sequence is TGTGCCAGCAGTCCCCCCCCCAAGGGGTTGCGCACAGATACGCAGTATTTT.

This chain connects TRBV6-5 to TRBJ2-7, with 10 bases lining up with TRBD2. With V trimmed by 4 bases and J by 1 base, 7 bases remained unmatched. The CDR3 runs to 16 residues. Per the germline V gene, CDR1 is MNHEY and CDR2 is SVGAGI. This CDR3 reads CASSSPSGSASYEQYF. The CDR3 DNA is TGTGCCAGCAGTTCCCCTAGCGGGAGCGCGTCCTACGAGCAGTACTTC.

The gene calls are TRBV4-3 and TRBJ1-2; no reliable D call. The CDR3 totals 14 residues. Germline CDR1 and CDR2: LGHNA and YSLEER. V lost 4 bases to trimming and J lost 2 bases, with 11 bases between them. This CDR3 reads CASSPESPNYGYTF. The CDR3, as DNA: TGCGCCAGCAGCCCGGAGAGTCCAAACTATGGCTACACCTTC.

The gene calls are TRBV2 and TRBJ2-7; D is unclear. Germline V gene lookup returns CDR1 SNHLY and CDR2 FYNNEI. This CDR3 region has 17 residues. V was cut by 3 bases and J by 5 bases, with 23 bases left in between. The CDR3 DNA reads TGTGCCAGCAGTGACTCGTGGCAGGCTGAAGTAAGGAACGAGCAGTACTTC. Translated, it gives CASSDSWQAEVRNEQYF.

The V and J genes are TRBV5-1 and TRBJ2-7; 10 positions agree with TRBD2. Looked up from germline, CDR1 is SGHRS and CDR2 is YFSETQ. The CDR3 sequence is 18 residues long. Unmatched junction bases numbered 9, after V lost 0 bases and J lost 0 bases. The CDR3 spells CASSLGPAASGSSYEQYF. The CDR3 bases are TGCGCCAGCAGCTTGGGGCCCGCGGCTAGCGGGAGCTCCTACGAGCAGTACTTC.

V gene TRBV5-1 combines with J gene TRBJ2-7; D uncertain. The germline V gene encodes CDR1 SGHRS and CDR2 YFSETQ. The CDR3 is 14 residues long. V lost 4 bases and J 2 bases, leaving 13 bases between the germline ends. The CDR3 spells CASSKSELAYEQYF. The CDR3 DNA reads TGCGCCAGCAGCAAGTCGGAGCTAGCCTACGAGCAGTACTTC.

A word on this clone: The same CDR3 can be traced to other DNA sequences in this sample. The chain has TRBV5-6 and TRBJ2-7, with 7 bases identical to TRBD1. Per germline, CDR1 SGHDT and CDR2 YYEEEE. This CDR3 is 13 amino acids long. With 4 bases clipped from V and 3 bases from J, the junction kept 4 bases outside the gene matches. Here the CDR3 DNA reads TGTGCCAGCAGCCCGGGGACAGTCTACGAGCAGTACTTC. Translated: CASSPGTVYEQYF.

This chain links TRBV5-6 with TRBJ2-3; weak D call: TRBD2 (6 bases). The CDR3 totals 13 residues. Germline V lookup: CDR1 SGHDT, CDR2 YYEEEE. V was trimmed by 2 bases and J by 5 bases, leaving 9 bases between them. The CDR3: CASSFGRGDTQYF. The CDR3 nucleotides read TGTGCCAGCAGCTTCGGGCGGGGAGATACGCAGTATTTT.

This sequence joins TRBV5-5 and TRBJ1-6; D gene uncertain. Germline V gene sequence: CDR1 SGHKS, CDR2 YYEKEE (reference sequence). The CDR3 covers 20 residues. The V end was cut by 0 bases, the J end by 1 base, with 20 bases between. CDR3 amino acids: CASSLDLGGRTGSYNSPLHF. Here the CDR3 DNA reads TGTGCCAGCAGCTTGGATTTGGGCGGAAGGACTGGGTCCTATAATTCACCCCTCCACTTT. The whole variable domain, remainder taken from reference TRBV5-5 and TRBJ1-6, is DAGVTQSPTHLIKTRGQQVTLRCSPISGHKSVSWYQQVLGQGPQFIFQYYEKEERGRGNFPDRFSARQFPNYSSELNVNALLLGDSALYLCASSLDLGGRTGSYNSPLHFGNGTRLTVT.

This sequence joins TRBV5-6 and TRBJ1-2, with 7 bases fitting TRBD1. The CDR3 length is 16 residues. V lost 4 bases, J lost 1 base, and 10 bases stayed unmatched. Germline-derived CDR1 and CDR2 are SGHDT and YYEEEE. The DNA of the CDR3 is TGTGCCAGCAGCCAAAAACTCAGGGGGAATAACTATGGCTACACCTTC. It is translated as CASSQKLRGNNYGYTF.